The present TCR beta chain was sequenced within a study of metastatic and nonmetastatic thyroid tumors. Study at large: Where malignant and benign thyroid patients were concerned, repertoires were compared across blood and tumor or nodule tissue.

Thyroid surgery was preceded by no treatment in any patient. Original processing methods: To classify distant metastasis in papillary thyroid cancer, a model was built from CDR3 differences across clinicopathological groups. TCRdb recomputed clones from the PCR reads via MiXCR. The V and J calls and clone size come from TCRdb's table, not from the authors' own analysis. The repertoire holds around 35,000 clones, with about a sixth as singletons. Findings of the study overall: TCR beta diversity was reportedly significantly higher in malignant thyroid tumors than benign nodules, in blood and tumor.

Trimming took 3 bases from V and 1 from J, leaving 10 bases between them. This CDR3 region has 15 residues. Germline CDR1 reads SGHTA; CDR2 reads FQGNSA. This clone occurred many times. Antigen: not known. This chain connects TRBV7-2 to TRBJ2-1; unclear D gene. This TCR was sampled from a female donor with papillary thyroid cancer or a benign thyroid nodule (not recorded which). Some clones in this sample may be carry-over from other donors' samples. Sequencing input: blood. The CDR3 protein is CASSFELRSYNEQFF. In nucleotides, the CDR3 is TGTGCCAGCAGCTTCGAGCTAAGGTCCTACAATGAGCAGTTCTTC.